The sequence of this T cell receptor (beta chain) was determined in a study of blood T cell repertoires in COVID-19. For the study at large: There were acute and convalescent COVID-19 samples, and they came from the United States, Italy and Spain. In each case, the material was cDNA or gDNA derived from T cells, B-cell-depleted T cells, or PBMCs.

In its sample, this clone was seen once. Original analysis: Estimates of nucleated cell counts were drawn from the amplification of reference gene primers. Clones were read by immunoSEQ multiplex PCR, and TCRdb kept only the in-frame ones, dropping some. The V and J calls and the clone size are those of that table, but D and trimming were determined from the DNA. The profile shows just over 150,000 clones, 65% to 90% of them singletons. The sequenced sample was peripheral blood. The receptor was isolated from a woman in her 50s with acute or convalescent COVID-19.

For the CDR3, the DNA is TGTGCCAGCAGTTACGCTCGTGGGACAGGGGGTCAGCCCCAGCATTTT. This translates into CASSYARGTGGQPQHF. The chain recombines TRBV6-2 or TRBV6-3 with TRBJ1-5, with 11 bases aligning to TRBD1. The trim removed 2 bases at V and 6 bases at J, leaving 6 bases unmatched. The CDR3 contains 16 residues. CDR1 and CDR2 from the germline V gene are MNHEY and SVGEGT.